These 32 T cell receptor beta chains share one sample of origin, sequenced in a study of blood T cell repertoires in COVID-19. The repertoire was sequenced with immunoSEQ multiplex PCR; TCRdb's copy has only in-frame clones and lacks some. Seen here are roughly 200,000 clones, about nine tenths observed once, and the top ten hold 4.5% to 7.5%. Source material: peripheral blood. These receptors were taken from a man older than 75 with acute or convalescent COVID-19.

This sequence joins TRBV19 and TRBJ2-2; 8 nucleotides agree with TRBD1. V lost 0 bases and J lost 1; bases outside the gene matches: 1. The germline gives CDR1 LNHDA, CDR2 SQIVND (reference sequence). The CDR3 length is 16 residues. The CDR3 coding sequence is TGTGCCAGTAGTATAGAGGGGACAGGGAACACCGGGGAGCTGTTTTTT. This encodes CASSIEGTGNTGELFF. The full variable domain, completed using reference TRBV19 and TRBJ2-2, is DGGITQSPKYLFRKEGQNVTLSCEQNLNHDAMYWYRQDPGQGLRLIYYSQIVNDFQKGDIAEGYSVSREKKESFPLTVTSAQKNPTAFYLCASSIEGTGNTGELFFGEGSRLTVL.

This rearrangement joins TRBV24-1 to TRBJ2-1, with TRBD1 matching 8 bases. Trimming took 4 bases from V and 4 from J; bases not matched to a gene: 8. The germline gives CDR1 KGHDR, CDR2 SFDVKD. The CDR3 contains 16 residues. CDR3 in amino acids: CATSDTTGQDYNEQFF. CDR3 bases: TGTGCCACCAGTGACACCACGGGACAGGATTACAATGAGCAGTTCTTC.

The J gene is TRBJ1-4, the V gene TRBV6-5; 10 bases fit TRBD1. CDR3 length: 15 amino acids. Germline V gene data show CDR1 as MNHEY and CDR2 as SVGAGI. The V and J ends lost 6 bases and 0 bases, in that order; junction bases with no gene match: 1. The CDR3 DNA sequence: TGTGCCAGCAGGGACAGGGGGACAACTAATGAAAAACTGTTTTTT. It encodes CASRDRGTTNEKLFF.

The chain uses TRBV6-5 and TRBJ1-5, with a tentative D call TRBD1 (5 bases). The CDR3 has 12 residues. CDR1 and CDR2 (germline): MNHEY, SVGAGI. V shed 8 bases and J shed 7 bases, with 12 bases lying between them. The CDR3 DNA reads as TGTGCCAGCGACAGCTATCCCCAGCCCCAGCATTTT. Translating gives CASDSYPQPQHF.

The rearrangement uses TRBV5-1 and TRBJ2-2; TRBD1 is a possible D gene (5 bases). The CDR3 length is 16 residues. Trimming stripped 0 bases from V and 6 bases from J, with 15 bases between. Germline loops: CDR1 SGHRS, CDR2 YFSETQ. The CDR3 loop reads CASSLAQVLPSGELFF. Written as DNA, the CDR3 is TGCGCCAGCAGCTTGGCACAGGTGCTTCCATCCGGGGAGCTGTTTTTT.

The J gene is TRBJ2-7, the V gene TRBV7-2; 8 bases map to TRBD1. CDR1 and CDR2 (germline): SGHTA, FQGNSA. This CDR3 is built from 14 residues. J was trimmed by 0 bases and V by 7 bases; bases with no gene match: 5. CDR3 protein: CASNDRGSSYEQYF. In DNA, the CDR3 is TGTGCCAGCAACGACAGGGGTAGCTCCTACGAGCAGTACTTC.

This clone was counted a few times. The same CDR3 arises from other DNA sequences in this sample as well. This chain links TRBV6-5 with TRBJ2-5, with 9 bases identical to TRBD2. V shed 3 bases, J shed 2 bases, and the junction held 1 base outside the gene matches. The germline CDR1 and CDR2 sequences are MNHEY and SVGAGI. The CDR3 sequence is 14 residues long. The CDR3 sequence: CASSYLAGQETQYF. The CDR3 region has the DNA TGTGCCAGCAGTTATCTAGCGGGACAAGAGACCCAGTACTTC.

The chain combines TRBV7-2 with TRBJ2-5, with a possible D match to TRBD2 (6 bases). The germline V gene has CDR1 SGHTA and CDR2 FQGNSA. The CDR3 contains 14 residues. The V end was cut by 1 base, the J end by 9 bases, with 15 bases between. The CDR3 bases are TGTGCCAGCAGCTTAGGTGGGGCCGGGGGACCCCAGTACTTC. Translated: CASSLGGAGGPQYF.

This clone was counted at least ten times. V usage is TRBV6-1 and J usage is TRBJ2-7; 7 nucleotides line up with TRBD1. The CDR3 spans 16 residues. Germline V CDR1 and CDR2: MNHNS, SASEGT. The ends lost 3 bases at V and 2 bases at J; junction bases unmatched: 10. The DNA of the CDR3 is TGTGCCAGCAGTGACGGGGTACCGGGACAGACCTACGAGCAGTACTTC. This translates into CASSDGVPGQTYEQYF.

The chain uses TRBV2 and TRBJ2-7; a possible D gene is TRBD2 (5 bases). Looked up from germline, CDR1 is SNHLY and CDR2 is FYNNEI. The CDR3 has 14 amino acids. The V and J ends lost 3 bases and 3 bases respectively, with 12 bases between them. The CDR3 nucleotides read TGTGCCAGCAGTGAGGGGTTAGCGTACTACGAGCAGTACTTC. Translated: CASSEGLAYYEQYF.

CDR3 sequence: CASSPGQGNYGQYV. The CDR3 nucleotides are TGTGCCAGCTCACCGGGACAGGGAAATTACGGGCAGTACGTC. The rearrangement uses TRBV18 and TRBJ2-7; 9 bases agree with TRBD1. The CDR3 has 14 residues. Germline lookup yields CDR1 KGHSH and CDR2 LQKENI.

The chain recombines TRBV5-6 with TRBJ2-7; 7 bases align to TRBD2. The CDR3 has 14 residues. Per the germline V gene, CDR1 is SGHDT and CDR2 is YYEEEE. J gave up 2 bases and V 4 bases, and 6 bases lay outside the gene matches. The CDR3 here is CASSPWGGTYEQYV. CDR3 DNA: TGTGCCAGCAGCCCATGGGGGGGAACCTACGAGCAGTACGTC.

V is TRBV7-8 and J is TRBJ2-7, with D possibly TRBD1 on 6 matching bases. V lost 5 bases and J 1 base, leaving 12 bases between the germline ends. There are 14 residues in the CDR3. In germline, CDR1 is SGHVS, CDR2 FQNEAQ. The CDR3 here is CASSPEGGSYEQYV. Written as DNA, the CDR3 is TGTGCCAGCAGCCCGGAAGGGGGTTCCTACGAGCAGTACGTC.

The chain employs TRBV9 and TRBJ1-1, with TRBD1 matching over 9 bases. CDR3 length: 18 amino acids. Trimming cost V 0 bases and J 1 base; bases outside gene matches: 10. Germline V lookup: CDR1 SGDLS, CDR2 YYNGEE. The CDR3, as DNA: TGTGCCAGCAGCGTAGGTCTGGGGGACAGGGCGAGGAACACTGAAGCTTTCTTT. This sequence encodes CASSVGLGDRARNTEAFF.

CDR3 DNA: TGCGCCAGCAGCTATACCGGGATAAACTATGGCTACACCTTC. Its protein is CASSYTGINYGYTF. This chain links TRBV5-1 with TRBJ1-2; no definite D call. The germline V gene has CDR1 SGHRS and CDR2 YFSETQ. Between the trimmed V and J ends, which lost 3 bases and 2 bases, there was a span of 11 bases. This CDR3 spans 14 amino acids. Together with reference TRBV5-1 and TRBJ1-2, the CDR3 gives the full variable domain: KAGVTQTPRYLIKTRGQQVTLSCSPISGHRSVSWYQQTPGQGLQFLFEYFSETQRNKGNFPGRFSGRQFSNSRSEMNVSTLELGDSALYLCASSYTGINYGYTFGSGTRLTVV.

The chain couples TRBV7-9 to TRBJ2-7; unclear D gene. Trimming took 5 bases from V and 2 from J, leaving 13 bases between them. Per germline, CDR1 SEHNR and CDR2 FQNEAQ (reference sequence). The CDR3 length is 14 residues. DNA for the CDR3: TGTGCCAGCAGCCCCGGCAGGCGCCCCTACGAGCAGTACTTC. Its translation: CASSPGRRPYEQYF.

The rearrangement uses TRBV27 and TRBJ2-7; D might be TRBD1 (5 bases). V lost 3 bases to trimming and J lost 4 bases, with 13 bases between them. This CDR3 contains 14 residues. Germline-derived CDR1 and CDR2 are MNHEY and SMNVEV (reference sequence). The CDR3 reads CASSFRVPPYEQYF. The CDR3 DNA is TGTGCCAGCAGTTTCAGGGTCCCTCCGTACGAGCAGTACTTC.

The chain couples TRBV28 to TRBJ2-4, with TRBD1 identical over 8 bases. The ends lost 3 bases at V and 7 bases at J; junction bases unmatched: 8. The CDR3 is 15 amino acids. Germline V gives CDR1 MDHEN, CDR2 SYDVKM. The CDR3: CASSFASGGSNIQYF. The CDR3 nucleotides read TGTGCCAGCAGTTTCGCGTCAGGGGGCTCGAACATTCAGTACTTC.

The chain is built from TRBV4-1 and TRBJ2-5; TRBD2 matches 12 bases. Germline-derived CDR1 and CDR2 are MGHRA and YSYEKL. The CDR3 is 17 amino acids. With 4 bases clipped from V and 2 bases from J, the junction kept 8 bases outside the gene matches. The CDR3 region is CASSPTPSGRAQETQYF. The DNA for the CDR3 is TGCGCCAGCAGCCCTACTCCTAGCGGGAGGGCTCAAGAGACCCAGTACTTC.

The chain joins TRBV19 to TRBJ2-1; 7 nucleotides agree with TRBD2. J was trimmed by 6 bases and V by 6 bases; bases with no gene match: 8. CDR1 and CDR2 from the germline V gene are LNHDA and SQIVND (reference sequence). CDR3 length: 14 amino acids. The CDR3 sequence: CASRGAGVRNEQFF. CDR3 bases: TGTGCCAGTAGGGGTGCGGGAGTACGCAATGAGCAGTTCTTC.

The genes are TRBV9 and TRBJ2-1, with D tentatively TRBD2 (5 bases). Trimming removed 4 bases at V and 3 bases at J, with 14 bases between. Germline CDR1 SGDLS, CDR2 YYNGEE. This CDR3 contains 15 residues. The CDR3 sequence: CASSPLVGVYNEQFF. The CDR3 DNA sequence: TGTGCCAGCAGCCCCCTGGTCGGGGTCTACAATGAGCAGTTCTTC.

The CDR3 DNA follows: TGTGCCAGCAGTTCCGACCGGGACACTAACACTGAAGCTTTCTTT. Translating it yields CASSSDRDTNTEAFF. The chain carries TRBV6-5 and TRBJ1-1, with D tentatively TRBD1 (6 bases). V was cut by 4 bases and J by 2 bases, with 14 bases left in between. This CDR3 comprises 15 residues. The germline gives CDR1 MNHEY, CDR2 SVGAGI.

The CDR3 here is CASSHTGETQYF. As DNA, the CDR3 is TGTGCCAGCAGCCACACGGGAGAGACCCAGTACTTC. The chain uses TRBV6-2 or TRBV6-3 and TRBJ2-5; D remains ambiguous. The CDR3 sequence is 12 residues long. Trimming stripped 6 bases from V and 4 bases from J, with 9 bases between. From germline, CDR1 is MNHEY and CDR2 SVGEGT.

V usage is TRBV7-3 and J usage is TRBJ2-7; 8 bases map to TRBD2. Germline CDR1 reads SGHTA; CDR2 reads FQGTGA. Trimming at V came to 10 bases and at J to 3 bases, leaving 17 bases not matched to a gene. This CDR3 has 16 amino acids. As DNA, the CDR3 is TGTGCCACCCCCCCCGGGGGAGCGGGAGTAGACTACGAGCAGTACTTC. Translated: CATPPGGAGVDYEQYF.

The rearrangement uses TRBV23-1 and TRBJ2-5; 10 nucleotides align to TRBD1. Being an ORF, TRBV23-1 has a function that is uncertain. The junction had 4 bases not matched to a gene; V was cut back by 6 bases and J by 9 bases. CDR3 length: 12 amino acids. The CDR3 coding sequence is TGCGCCAGCAGGACAGGGGGCCAGGCCCAGTACTTC. Its protein product is CASRTGGQAQYF.

The chain is built from TRBV19 and TRBJ2-3; 13 bases fit TRBD2. The CDR3 has 16 amino acids. V was pared by 4 bases and J by 2 bases, with 3 bases of the junction left unmatched. CDR1 is LNHDA, CDR2 SQIVND, per germline (reference sequence). CDR3 sequence: CASSTGLAGATDTQYF. The CDR3 DNA sequence: TGTGCCAGTAGTACCGGACTAGCGGGAGCCACAGATACGCAGTATTTT.

This sequence joins TRBV6-5 and TRBJ2-1; TRBD1 matches at 10 bases. The V gene end was trimmed by 2 bases and the J gene end by 5 bases; junction bases not matched to a gene: 3. Germline V gene lookup returns CDR1 MNHEY and CDR2 SVGAGI. The CDR3 runs to 15 residues. CDR3 amino acids: CASSYDRGQNNEQFF. CDR3 sequence (DNA): TGTGCCAGCAGTTACGACAGGGGGCAAAACAATGAGCAGTTCTTC.

This clone was counted once. The genes are TRBV6-5 and TRBJ2-2; 10 positions agree with TRBD1. Germline-derived CDR1 and CDR2 are MNHEY and SVGAGI. The CDR3 is made up of 15 amino acids. V trimming: 6 bases; J trimming: 4 bases; junction bases outside the gene matches: 5. CDR3 residues: CASRRGQGGTGELFF. DNA for the CDR3: TGTGCCAGCAGGAGAGGACAGGGGGGCACCGGGGAGCTGTTTTTT.

This chain connects TRBV19 to TRBJ2-1; 11 bases match TRBD2. The CDR3 is 15 residues long. CDR1 and CDR2 from the germline V gene are LNHDA and SQIVND (reference sequence). With 4 bases clipped from V and 8 bases from J, the junction kept 7 bases outside the gene matches. CDR3 DNA sequence: TGTGCCAGTAGTACCACTAGCGGGAGTTTCGATGAGCAGTTCTTC. Translating it yields CASSTTSGSFDEQFF. The whole variable domain, remainder taken from reference TRBV19 and TRBJ2-1, is DGGITQSPKYLFRKEGQNVTLSCEQNLNHDAMYWYRQDPGQGLRLIYYSQIVNDFQKGDIAEGYSVSREKKESFPLTVTSAQKNPTAFYLCASSTTSGSFDEQFFGPGTRLTVL.

The rearrangement links TRBV20-1 to TRBJ2-3; the match to TRBD2 covers 11 bases. CDR3 length: 11 residues. The J segment lost 11 bases and the V segment lost 4 bases, leaving 2 bases of the junction unmatched. From germline, CDR1 is DFQATT and CDR2 SNEGSKA (reference sequence). The CDR3 here is CSATGLAGQYF. DNA of the CDR3: TGCAGTGCTACCGGACTAGCGGGGCAGTATTTT.

The chain uses TRBV9 and TRBJ2-1; 7 nucleotides match TRBD1. V was clipped by 2 bases and J by 4 bases; unmatched bases: 6. Germline V CDR1 and CDR2: SGDLS, YYNGEE. This CDR3 has 15 residues. The CDR3 spells CASSVRDSPYNEQFF. In DNA form, the CDR3 reads TGTGCCAGCAGCGTCCGGGACAGCCCATACAATGAGCAGTTCTTC.

The gene calls are TRBV6-5 and TRBJ1-6; D ambiguous. The CDR3 runs 13 residues. Germline V gene sequence: CDR1 MNHEY, CDR2 SVGAGI. V was shortened by 7 bases and J by 6 bases, with 10 bases between the two germline ends. The CDR3 reads CASKESINSPLHF. CDR3 nucleotides: TGTGCCAGCAAAGAGAGTATTAATTCACCCCTCCACTTT.